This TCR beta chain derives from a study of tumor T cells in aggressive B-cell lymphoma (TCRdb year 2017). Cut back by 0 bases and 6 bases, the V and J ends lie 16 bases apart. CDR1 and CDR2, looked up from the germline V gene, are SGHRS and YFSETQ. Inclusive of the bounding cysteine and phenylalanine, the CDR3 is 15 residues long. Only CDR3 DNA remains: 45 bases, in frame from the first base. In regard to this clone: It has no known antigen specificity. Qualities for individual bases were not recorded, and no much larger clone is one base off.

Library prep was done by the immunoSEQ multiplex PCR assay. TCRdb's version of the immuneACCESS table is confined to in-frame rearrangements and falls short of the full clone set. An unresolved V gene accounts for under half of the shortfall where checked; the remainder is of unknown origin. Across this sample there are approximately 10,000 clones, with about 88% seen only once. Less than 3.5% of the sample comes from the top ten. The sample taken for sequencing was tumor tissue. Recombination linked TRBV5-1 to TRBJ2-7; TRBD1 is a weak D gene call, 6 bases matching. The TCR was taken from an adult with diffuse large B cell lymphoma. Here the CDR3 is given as CASSLVAGAPAEQYF. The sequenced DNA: TGCGCCAGCAGCTTGGTTGCAGGGGCCCCCGCCGAGCAGTACTTC.